This T cell receptor beta chain was obtained from a study of shared clonotypes between healthy human individuals. Overall study results and limits: Relative to their counterparts shared across all four donors, non-shared clonotypes exhibited diminished generation probabilities.

Germline V CDR1 and CDR2: KGHSH, LQKENI. Trimming cost V 4 bases and J 2 bases, with 4 bases left between them. The CDR3 runs to 12 residues. The authors ran the assay at deep level. The sorted-subset replicate PCRs were given about 200 ng DNA, which is some 29,000 T cell genomes. Here immunoSEQ multiplex PCR was the method, and the copy in TCRdb shows in-frame clones only, minus some. Of fewer than 1 million clones detected, 96% appear once; the ten largest clones hold 0.2% to 0.25%. CD45RO-negative, CCR7-positively selected cells formed the naive CD8 fraction, excluding terminally differentiated effector memory CD45RA+ cells. All donors were healthy HIV-negative adults lacking recent acute infections or vaccinations. In regard to this clone: The antigen is not known.

The receptor's source is a man aged 25-40 years in good health. The chain has TRBV18 and TRBJ2-3; D unclear. Sequencing used naive CD8+ T cells sorted from blood. The CDR3 bases are TGTGCCAGCTCACTTCCCACAGATACGCAGTATTTT. Its protein product is CASSLPTDTQYF. Variable domain in full (rest from reference TRBV18 and TRBJ2-3): NAGVMQNPRHLVRRRGQEARLRCSPMKGHSHVYWYRQLPEEGLKFMVYLQKENIIDESGMPKERFSAEFPKEGPSILRIQQVVRGDSAAYFCASSLPTDTQYFGPGTRLTVL.